This T cell receptor beta chain was observed in a study of OX40 agonist ivuxolimab in advanced cancers. Produced via immunoSEQ multiplex PCR; TCRdb's table is partial and in-frame only. Found here are about 17,000 clones, around 87% of them singletons; the top ten hold roughly a third. As concerns this clone: Its antigen is currently unknown.

General observations from the study: Both CD4+ and CD8+ T cell populations in blood had undergone clonal expansion by week 6 at 0.1 to 3.0 mg/kg. At 0.1-3.0 mg/kg, partial responders had clonal expansion among the lowest observed.

This receptor was obtained from an adult with an advanced solid tumor such as melanoma, head and neck, liver or kidney cancer. The sample here was CD4+ or CD8+ T cells sorted from blood, taken in a trial of the OX40 agonist ivuxolimab.

The CDR3 sequence is CASSPVAGGADTQYF. The CDR3 DNA reads as TGTGCCAGCAGTCCGGTAGCGGGAGGAGCAGATACGCAGTATTTT. This chain uses TRBV28 with TRBJ2-3, with 10 bases fitting TRBD2. V dropped 5 bases and J dropped 4; count of bases not matched to a gene: 6. Germline V CDR1 and CDR2: MDHEN, SYDVKM. CDR3 length equals 15 residues.